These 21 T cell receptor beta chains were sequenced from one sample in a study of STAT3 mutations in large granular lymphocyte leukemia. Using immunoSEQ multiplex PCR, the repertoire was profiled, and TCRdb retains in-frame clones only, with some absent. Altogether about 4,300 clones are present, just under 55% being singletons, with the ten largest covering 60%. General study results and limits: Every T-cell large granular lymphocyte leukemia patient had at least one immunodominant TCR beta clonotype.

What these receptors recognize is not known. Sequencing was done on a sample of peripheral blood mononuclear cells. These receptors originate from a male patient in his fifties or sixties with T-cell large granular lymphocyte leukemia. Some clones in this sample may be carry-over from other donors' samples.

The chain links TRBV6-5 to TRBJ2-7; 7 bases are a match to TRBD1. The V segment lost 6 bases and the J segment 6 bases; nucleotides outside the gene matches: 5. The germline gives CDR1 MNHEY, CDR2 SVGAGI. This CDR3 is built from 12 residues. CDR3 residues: CASSLDRVEQYF. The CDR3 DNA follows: TGTGCCAGCAGCCTTGACAGGGTCGAGCAGTACTTC.

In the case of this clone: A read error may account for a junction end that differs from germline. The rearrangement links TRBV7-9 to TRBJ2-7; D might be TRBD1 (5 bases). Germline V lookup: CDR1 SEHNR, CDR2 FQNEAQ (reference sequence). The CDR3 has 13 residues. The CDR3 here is CASSLDSGINRHF. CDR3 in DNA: TGTGCCAGCAGCTTAGATTCAGGGATAAACCGGCACTTC. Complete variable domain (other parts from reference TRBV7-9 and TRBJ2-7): DTGVSQNPRHKITKRGQNVTFRCDPISEHNRLYWYRQTLGQGPEFLTYFQNEAQLEKSRLLSDRFSAERPKGSFSTLEIQRTEQGDSAMYLCASSLDSGINRHFGPGTRLTVT.

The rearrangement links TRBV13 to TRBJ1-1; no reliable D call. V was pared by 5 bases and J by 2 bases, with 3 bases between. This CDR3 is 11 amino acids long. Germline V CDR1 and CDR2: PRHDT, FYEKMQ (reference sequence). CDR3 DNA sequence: TGTGCCAGCAGCCTTAACACTGAAGCTTTCTTT. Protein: CASSLNTEAFF.

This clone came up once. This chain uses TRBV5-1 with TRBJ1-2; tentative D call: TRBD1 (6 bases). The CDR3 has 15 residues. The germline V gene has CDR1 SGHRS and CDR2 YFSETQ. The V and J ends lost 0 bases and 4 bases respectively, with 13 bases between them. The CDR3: CASSLDPTGTYGYTF. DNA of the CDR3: TGCGCCAGCAGCTTGGACCCTACAGGGACCTATGGCTACACCTTC.

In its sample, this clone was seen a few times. The chain's CDR3 is CASSLDAYEQYF. Written as DNA, the CDR3 is TGTGCCAGCAGCTTGGACGCCTACGAGCAGTACTTC. The rearrangement uses TRBV5-6 and TRBJ2-7; D is ambiguous. V gave up 0 bases and J gave up 2 bases, with 3 bases separating them. The germline CDR1 and CDR2 sequences are SGHDT and YYEEEE. This CDR3 has 12 residues.

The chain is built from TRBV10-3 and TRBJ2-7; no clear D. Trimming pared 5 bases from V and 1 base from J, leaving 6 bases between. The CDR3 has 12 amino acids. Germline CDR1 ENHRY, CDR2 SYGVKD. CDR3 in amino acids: CAISSGSYEQYF. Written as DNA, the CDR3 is TGTGCCATCAGTTCAGGTTCCTACGAGCAGTACTTC.

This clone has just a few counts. CDR3 nucleotides: TGTGCCACCAGAGGACAGGGAAGTTCACCGCGGAGGGGCGAGCAGTACTTC. Encoded protein: CATRGQGSSPRRGEQYF. The chain couples TRBV19 to TRBJ2-7; 8 bases match TRBD1. Germline V gene sequence: CDR1 LNHDA, CDR2 SQIVND (reference sequence). This CDR3 region has 17 residues. V dropped 10 bases and J dropped 6; count of bases not matched to a gene: 23. The full variable domain, in which reference TRBV19 and TRBJ2-7 provide the parts outside the CDR3, is DGGITQSPKYLFRKEGQNVTLSCEQNLNHDAMYWYRQDPGQGLRLIYYSQIVNDFQKGDIAEGYSVSREKKESFPLTVTSAQKNPTAFYLCATRGQGSSPRRGEQYFGPGTRLTVT.

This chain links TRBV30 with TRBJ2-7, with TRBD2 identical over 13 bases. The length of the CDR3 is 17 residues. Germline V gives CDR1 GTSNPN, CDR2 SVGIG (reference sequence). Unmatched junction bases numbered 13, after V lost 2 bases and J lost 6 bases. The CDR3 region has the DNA TGTGCCTGGAGTACATTTAGGACTAGCGGGAGATTCGGCGAGCAGTACTTC. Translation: CAWSTFRTSGRFGEQYF.

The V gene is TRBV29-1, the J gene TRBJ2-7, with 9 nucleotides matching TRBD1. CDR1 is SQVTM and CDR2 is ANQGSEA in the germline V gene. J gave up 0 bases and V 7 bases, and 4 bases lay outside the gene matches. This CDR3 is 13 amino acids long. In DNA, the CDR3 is TGCAGCGGTGGGACAGGGAGCTCCTACGAGCAGTACTTC. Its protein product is CSGGTGSSYEQYF.

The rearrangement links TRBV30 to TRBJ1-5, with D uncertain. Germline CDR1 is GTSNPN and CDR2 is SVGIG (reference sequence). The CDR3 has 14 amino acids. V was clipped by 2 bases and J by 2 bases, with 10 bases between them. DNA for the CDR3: TGTGCCTGGAGTACTCTTGACGGCAATCAGCCCCAGCATTTT. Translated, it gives CAWSTLDGNQPQHF.

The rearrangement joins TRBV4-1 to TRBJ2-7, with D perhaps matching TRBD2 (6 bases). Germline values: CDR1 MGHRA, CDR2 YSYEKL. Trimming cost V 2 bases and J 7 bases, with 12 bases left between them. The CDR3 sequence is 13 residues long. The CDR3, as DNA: TGCGCCAGCAGCCAATTTAGCGGCTCGGAGCAGTACTTC. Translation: CASSQFSGSEQYF.

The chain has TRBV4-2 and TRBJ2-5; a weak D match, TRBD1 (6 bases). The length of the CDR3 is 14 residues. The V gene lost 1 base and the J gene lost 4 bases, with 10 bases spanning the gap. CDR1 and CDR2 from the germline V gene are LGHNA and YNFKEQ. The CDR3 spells CASSQAEQGETQYF. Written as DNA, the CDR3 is TGTGCCAGCAGCCAAGCCGAACAGGGAGAGACCCAGTACTTC.

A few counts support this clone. CDR3 bases: TGCGCCAGCAGCCCGACCGGGACAGACTCCTACGAGCAGTACTTC. This encodes CASSPTGTDSYEQYF. The chain carries TRBV5-1 and TRBJ2-7; TRBD1 matches 7 bases. After removal of 4 bases from V and 0 bases from J, the junction contained 7 bases not matched to a gene. CDR1 is SGHRS, CDR2 YFSETQ, per germline. The CDR3 has 15 residues.

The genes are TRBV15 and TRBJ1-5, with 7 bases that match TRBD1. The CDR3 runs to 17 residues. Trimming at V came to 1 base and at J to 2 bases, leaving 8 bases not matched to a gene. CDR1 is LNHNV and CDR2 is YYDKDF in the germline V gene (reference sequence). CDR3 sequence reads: CATSRGRQGRGNQPQHF. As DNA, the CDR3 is TGTGCCACCAGCAGAGGGCGACAGGGCCGGGGCAATCAGCCCCAGCATTTT.

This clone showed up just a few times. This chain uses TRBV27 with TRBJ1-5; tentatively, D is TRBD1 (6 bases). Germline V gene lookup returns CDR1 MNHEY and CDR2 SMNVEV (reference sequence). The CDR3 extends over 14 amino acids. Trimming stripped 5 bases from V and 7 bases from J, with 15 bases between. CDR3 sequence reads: CASSPTGPGQPQHF. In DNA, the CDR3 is TGTGCCAGCAGTCCAACAGGGCCAGGGCAGCCCCAGCATTTT.

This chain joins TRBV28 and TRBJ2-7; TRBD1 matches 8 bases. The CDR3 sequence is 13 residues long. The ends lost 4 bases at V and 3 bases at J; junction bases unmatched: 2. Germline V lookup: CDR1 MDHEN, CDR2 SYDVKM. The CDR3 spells CASSSGQGYEQYF. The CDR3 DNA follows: TGTGCCAGCAGTTCTGGACAGGGCTACGAGCAGTACTTC.

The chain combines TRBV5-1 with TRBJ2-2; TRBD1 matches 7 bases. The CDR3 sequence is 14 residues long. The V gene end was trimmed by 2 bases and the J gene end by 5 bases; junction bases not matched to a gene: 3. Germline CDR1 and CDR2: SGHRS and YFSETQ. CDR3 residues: CASSFQQGTGELFF. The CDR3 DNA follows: TGCGCCAGCAGCTTCCAACAGGGGACCGGGGAGCTGTTTTTT.

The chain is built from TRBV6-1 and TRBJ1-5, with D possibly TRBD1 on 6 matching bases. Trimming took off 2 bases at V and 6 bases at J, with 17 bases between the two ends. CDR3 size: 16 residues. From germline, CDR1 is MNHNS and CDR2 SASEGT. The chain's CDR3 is CASSESGGASSQPQHF. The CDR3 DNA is TGTGCCAGCAGTGAAAGCGGGGGGGCCTCCAGTCAGCCCCAGCATTTT.

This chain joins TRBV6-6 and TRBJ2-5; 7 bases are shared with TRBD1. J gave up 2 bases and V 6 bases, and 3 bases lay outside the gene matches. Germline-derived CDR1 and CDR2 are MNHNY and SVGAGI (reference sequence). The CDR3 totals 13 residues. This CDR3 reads CASRTGSQETQYF. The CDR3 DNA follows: TGTGCCAGCAGGACAGGGTCTCAAGAGACCCAGTACTTC.

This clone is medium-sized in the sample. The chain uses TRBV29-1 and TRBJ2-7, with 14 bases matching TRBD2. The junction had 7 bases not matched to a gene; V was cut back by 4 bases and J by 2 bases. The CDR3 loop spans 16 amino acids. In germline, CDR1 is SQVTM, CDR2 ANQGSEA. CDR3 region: CSVGGTSGRGAYEQYF. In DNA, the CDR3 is TGCAGCGTTGGGGGGACTAGCGGGAGAGGGGCCTACGAGCAGTACTTC.

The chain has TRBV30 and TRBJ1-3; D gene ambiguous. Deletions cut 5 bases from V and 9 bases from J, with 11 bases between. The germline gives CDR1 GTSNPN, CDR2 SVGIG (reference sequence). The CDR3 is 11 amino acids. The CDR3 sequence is CAWGERPTIYF. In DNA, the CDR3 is TGTGCCTGGGGCGAGCGGCCCACCATATATTTT.